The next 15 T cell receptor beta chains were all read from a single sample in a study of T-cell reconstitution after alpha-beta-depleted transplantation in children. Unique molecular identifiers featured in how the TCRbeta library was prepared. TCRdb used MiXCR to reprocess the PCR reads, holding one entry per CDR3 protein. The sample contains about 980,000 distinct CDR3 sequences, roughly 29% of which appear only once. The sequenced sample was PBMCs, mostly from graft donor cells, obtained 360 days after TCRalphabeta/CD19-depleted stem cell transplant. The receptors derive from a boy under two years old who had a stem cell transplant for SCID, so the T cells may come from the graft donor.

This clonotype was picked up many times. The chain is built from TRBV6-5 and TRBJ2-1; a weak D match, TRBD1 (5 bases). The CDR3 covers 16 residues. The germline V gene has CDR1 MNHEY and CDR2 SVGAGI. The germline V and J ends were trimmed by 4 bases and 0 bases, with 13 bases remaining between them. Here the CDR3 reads CASSSTVQDSYNEQFF. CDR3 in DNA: TGTGCCAGCAGTTCGACAGTTCAGGACTCCTACAATGAGCAGTTCTTC.

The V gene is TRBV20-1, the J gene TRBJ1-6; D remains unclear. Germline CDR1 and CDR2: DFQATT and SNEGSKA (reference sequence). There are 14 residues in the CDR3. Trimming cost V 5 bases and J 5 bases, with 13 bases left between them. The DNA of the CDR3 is TGCAGTGCTCGTCCCCACCAAGATAATTCACCCCTCCACTTT. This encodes CSARPHQDNSPLHF.

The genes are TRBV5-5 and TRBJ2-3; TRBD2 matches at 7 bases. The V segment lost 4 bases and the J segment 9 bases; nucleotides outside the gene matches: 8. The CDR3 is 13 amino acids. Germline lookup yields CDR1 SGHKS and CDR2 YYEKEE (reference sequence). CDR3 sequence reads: CASSGGDYPTQYF. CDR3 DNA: TGTGCCAGCAGCGGAGGGGACTACCCCACGCAGTATTTT.

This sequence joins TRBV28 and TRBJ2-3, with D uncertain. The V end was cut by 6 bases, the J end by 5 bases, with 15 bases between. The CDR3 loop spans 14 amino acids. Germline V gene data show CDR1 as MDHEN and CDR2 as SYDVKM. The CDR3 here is CASSPPASRDTQYF. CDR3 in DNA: TGTGCCAGCAGCCCCCCGGCTAGTCGAGATACGCAGTATTTT.

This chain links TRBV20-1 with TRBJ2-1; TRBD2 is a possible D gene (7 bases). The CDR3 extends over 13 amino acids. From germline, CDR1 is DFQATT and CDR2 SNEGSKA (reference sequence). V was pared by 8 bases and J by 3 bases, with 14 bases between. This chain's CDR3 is CSWRGPLYNEQFF. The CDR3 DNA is TGCAGTTGGCGGGGGCCCCTCTACAATGAGCAGTTCTTC.

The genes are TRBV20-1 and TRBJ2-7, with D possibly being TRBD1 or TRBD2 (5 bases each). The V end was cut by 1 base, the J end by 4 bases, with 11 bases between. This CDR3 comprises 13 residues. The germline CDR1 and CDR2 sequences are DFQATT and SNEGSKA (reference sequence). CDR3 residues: CSARAGPTYEQYF. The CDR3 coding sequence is TGCAGTGCTAGAGCGGGACCTACATACGAGCAGTACTTC.

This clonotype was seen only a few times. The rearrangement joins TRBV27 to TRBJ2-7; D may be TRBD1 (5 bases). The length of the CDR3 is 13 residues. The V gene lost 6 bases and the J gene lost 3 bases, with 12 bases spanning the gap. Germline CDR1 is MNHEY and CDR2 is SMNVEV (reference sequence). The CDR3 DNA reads TGTGCCAGCAGCCCCGGACATATCTACGAGCAGTACTTC. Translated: CASSPGHIYEQYF.

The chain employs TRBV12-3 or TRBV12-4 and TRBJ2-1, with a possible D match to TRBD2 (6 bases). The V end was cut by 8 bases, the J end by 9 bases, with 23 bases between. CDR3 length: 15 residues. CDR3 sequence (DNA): TGTGCCAGCCAAGGGCGGGGTAGTTTAGCTGCTGAGCAGTTCTTC. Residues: CASQGRGSLAAEQFF.

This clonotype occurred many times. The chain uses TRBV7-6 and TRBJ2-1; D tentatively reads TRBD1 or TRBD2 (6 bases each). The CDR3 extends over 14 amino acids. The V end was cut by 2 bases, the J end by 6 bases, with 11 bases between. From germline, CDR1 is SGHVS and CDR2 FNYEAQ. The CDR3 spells CASSLIGGFNEQFF. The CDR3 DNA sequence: TGTGCCAGCAGCTTAATAGGGGGGTTCAATGAGCAGTTCTTC.

The CDR3 coding sequence is TGTGCCAGCAGCTTTCCCGGGACAAGCTACGAGCAGTACTTC. Translating gives CASSFPGTSYEQYF. The chain is built from TRBV7-2 and TRBJ2-7; perhaps TRBD1 as D (6 bases). CDR3 length: 14 amino acids. V was clipped by 3 bases and J by 3 bases, with 12 bases between them. Germline V lookup: CDR1 SGHTA, CDR2 FQGNSA.

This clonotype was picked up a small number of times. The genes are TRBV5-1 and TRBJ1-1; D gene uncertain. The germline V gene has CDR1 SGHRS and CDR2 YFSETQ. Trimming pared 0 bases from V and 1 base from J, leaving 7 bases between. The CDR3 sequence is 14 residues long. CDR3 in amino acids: CASSLEPANTEAFF. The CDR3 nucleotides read TGCGCCAGCAGCTTGGAGCCTGCGAACACTGAAGCTTTCTTT.

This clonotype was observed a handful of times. The CDR3, as DNA: TGTGCCAGCAGCTTAGGGGGGACAAGGGAGCTGTTTTTT. Encoded protein: CASSLGGTRELFF. The genes are TRBV7-2 and TRBJ2-2; the D gene is possibly TRBD1 (6 bases). The length of the CDR3 is 13 residues. Germline V lookup: CDR1 SGHTA, CDR2 FQGNSA. V gave up 1 base and J gave up 9 bases, with 9 bases separating them. The whole variable domain, filled in from reference TRBV7-2 and TRBJ2-2, reads GAGVSQSPSNKVTEKGKDVELRCDPISGHTALYWYRQSLGQGLEFLIYFQGNSAPDKSGLPSDRFSAERTGGSVSTLTIQRTQQEDSAVYLCASSLGGTRELFFGEGSRLTVL.

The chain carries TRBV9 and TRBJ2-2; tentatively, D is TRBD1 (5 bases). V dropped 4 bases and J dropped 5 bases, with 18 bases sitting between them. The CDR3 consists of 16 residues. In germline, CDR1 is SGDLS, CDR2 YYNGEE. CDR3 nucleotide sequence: TGTGCCAGCAGCCGGAATCCCCCCAGGGAAACCGGGGAGCTGTTTTTT. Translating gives CASSRNPPRETGELFF.

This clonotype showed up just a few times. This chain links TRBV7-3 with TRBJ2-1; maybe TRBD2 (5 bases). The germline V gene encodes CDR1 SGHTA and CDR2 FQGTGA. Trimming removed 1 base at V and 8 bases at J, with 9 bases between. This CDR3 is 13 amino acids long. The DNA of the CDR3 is TGTGCCAGCAGCTTAAGGCGGGTAGATGAGCAGTTCTTC. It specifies CASSLRRVDEQFF.

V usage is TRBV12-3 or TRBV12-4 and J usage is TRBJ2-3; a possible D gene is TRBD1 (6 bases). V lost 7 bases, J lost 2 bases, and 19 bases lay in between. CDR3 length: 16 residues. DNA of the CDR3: TGTGCCAGCACTCAAGCATCAGGGGATTTCACAGATACGCAGTATTTT. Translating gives CASTQASGDFTDTQYF.